Sequencing of this TCR beta chain was carried out in a study of radiotherapy plus CTLA-4 blockade in lung cancer. Whole-study findings and limits: TCR clones from tumors expanded in blood after radiotherapy plus ipilimumab.

Patients with chemo-refractory metastatic non-small-cell lung cancer received focal radiation plus CTLA-4 blockade with ipilimumab. Only in-frame clones appear in the TCRdb table, and some are missing; sequencing was by immunoSEQ multiplex PCR. The table includes 80,000 to 95,000 clones, roughly 87% detected once. This CDR3 has 14 residues. With V trimmed by 7 bases and J by 5 bases, 10 bases remained unmatched. Germline loops: CDR1 MNHNY, CDR2 SVGAGI (reference sequence). Concerning this clone itself: What it binds is not known.

The receptor comes from a human donor with non-small cell lung cancer who had stable disease on radiotherapy plus ipilimumab. Sequencing was performed on peripheral blood, taken from a patient treated with radiotherapy plus ipilimumab. This rearrangement joins TRBV6-6 to TRBJ1-2, with 7 bases matching TRBD1. The CDR3 spells CASTGVGQAYGYTF. CDR3 DNA sequence: TGTGCCAGCACCGGGGTCGGACAGGCGTATGGCTACACCTTC.